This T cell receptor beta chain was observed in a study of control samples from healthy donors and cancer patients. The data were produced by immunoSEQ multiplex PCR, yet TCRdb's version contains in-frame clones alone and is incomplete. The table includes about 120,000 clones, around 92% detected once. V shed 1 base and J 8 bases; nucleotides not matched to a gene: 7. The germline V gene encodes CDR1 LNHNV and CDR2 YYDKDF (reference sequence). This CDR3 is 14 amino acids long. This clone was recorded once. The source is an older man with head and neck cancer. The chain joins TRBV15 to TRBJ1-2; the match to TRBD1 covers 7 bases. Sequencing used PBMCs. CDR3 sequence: CATSRGRGGWGYTF. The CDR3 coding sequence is TGTGCCACCAGCAGAGGCCGAGGGGGCTGGGGCTACACCTTC.